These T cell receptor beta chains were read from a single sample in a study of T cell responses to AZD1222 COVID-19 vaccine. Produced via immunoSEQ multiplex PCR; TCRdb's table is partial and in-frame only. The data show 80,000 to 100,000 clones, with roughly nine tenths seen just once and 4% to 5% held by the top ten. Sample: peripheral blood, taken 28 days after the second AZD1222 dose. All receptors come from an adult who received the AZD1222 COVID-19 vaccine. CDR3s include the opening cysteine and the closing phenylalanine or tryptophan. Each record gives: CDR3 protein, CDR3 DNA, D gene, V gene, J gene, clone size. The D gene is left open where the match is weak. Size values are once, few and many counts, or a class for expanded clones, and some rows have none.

CASSAPRRSNTGELFF,TGTGCCAGCAGCGCCCCCCGTCGGTCAAACACCGGGGAGCTGTTTTTT,-,TRBV9,TRBJ2-2,-
CASRFPGSPLSNQPQHF,TGTGCAAGTCGCTTTCCAGGGAGTCCCCTTAGCAATCAGCCCCAGCATTTT,-,TRBV12-2,TRBJ1-5,few
CASSYSLVPGTGELFF,TGTGCCAGCAGTTACTCGCTGGTTCCCGGTACCGGGGAGCTGTTTTTT,-,TRBV6-5,TRBJ2-2,-
CASSQTGTVGNEKLFF,TGCGCCAGCAGCCAAACCGGGACAGTAGGGAATGAAAAACTGTTTTTT,TRBD1,TRBV4-1,TRBJ1-4,-
CASSRKGQGHYEQYF,TGTGCCAGCAGTAGAAAGGGACAGGGGCACTACGAGCAGTACTTC,TRBD1,TRBV27,TRBJ2-7,-
CASSGDGYEQYF,TGTGCCAGCAGCGGGGACGGATACGAGCAGTACTTC,-,TRBV3-1/TRBV3-2,TRBJ2-7,-
CASSPWGSSYNEQFF,TGTGCCAGCAGCCCCTGGGGTAGCTCCTACAATGAGCAGTTCTTC,-,TRBV7-3,TRBJ2-1,-
CASSPTGGSYEQYF,TGTGCCAGCAGCCCTACAGGGGGCAGCTACGAGCAGTACTTC,TRBD1,TRBV7-9,TRBJ2-7,-
CASSGTLASETDTQYF,TGTGCCAGCTCGGGAACACTAGCGTCAGAAACAGATACGCAGTATTTT,TRBD2,TRBV18,TRBJ2-3,-
CASSESGQRNQPQHF,TGCGCCAGCAGTGAGTCGGGGCAGCGTAATCAGCCCCAGCATTTT,-,TRBV10-2,TRBJ1-5,-
CASSFGLSSYNEQFF,TGTGCCAGCAGCTTTGGGCTCAGCTCCTACAATGAGCAGTTCTTC,-,TRBV7-9,TRBJ2-1,-
CASSSGPGSYNEQFF,TGTGCCAGCAGCTCCGGGCCTGGCTCCTACAATGAGCAGTTCTTC,-,TRBV11-2,TRBJ2-1,-
CASSLGGQGAREQYF,TGTGCCAGCAGCTTAGGTGGACAGGGGGCGCGGGAGCAGTACTTC,TRBD1,TRBV7-9,TRBJ2-7,-
CASRSGSYNNSPLHF,TGCGCCAGCAGATCGGGCAGCTACAATAATTCACCCCTCCACTTT,-,TRBV5-1,TRBJ1-6,medium-sized
CASSTLGSGYSNQPQHF,TGTGCCAGTAGTACCCTGGGCAGCGGGTATAGCAATCAGCCCCAGCATTTT,-,TRBV19,TRBJ1-5,-
CASSTGSGSSYNSPLHF,TGTGCCAGCAGCACCGGGAGTGGGAGCTCCTATAATTCACCCCTCCACTTT,-,TRBV7-9,TRBJ1-6,-
CASSIGTGEGEQYF,TGTGCCAGTAGTATCGGGACAGGGGAGGGCGAGCAGTACTTC,TRBD1,TRBV19,TRBJ2-7,-
CASSFPGRGMGTEAFF,TGTGCCAGCAGTTTCCCGGGACGGGGAATGGGCACTGAAGCTTTCTTT,-,TRBV27,TRBJ1-1,-
CASSRGTPNEKLFF,TGTGCCAGCAGCCGAGGGACACCTAATGAAAAACTGTTTTTT,-,TRBV7-9,TRBJ1-4,-
CASSYTDNQPQHF,TGTGCCAGCAGTTACACTGACAATCAGCCCCAGCATTTT,-,TRBV6-5,TRBJ1-5,-
CASSRDRDFDYGYTF,TGCGCCAGCTCACGGGACAGGGACTTTGACTATGGCTACACCTTC,TRBD1,TRBV10-2,TRBJ1-2,-
CATRGGGNTEAFF,TGTGCCACCCGGGGAGGGGGCAACACTGAAGCTTTCTTT,TRBD1,TRBV12-3/TRBV12-4,TRBJ1-1,-
CASSLQGRGTNTGELFF,TGTGCCAGCAGCTTACAGGGTAGAGGGACGAACACCGGGGAGCTGTTTTTT,-,TRBV7-3,TRBJ2-2,-
CASLRESIRTEAFF,TGTGCCAGCCTCAGGGAAAGCATCCGCACTGAAGCTTTCTTT,-,TRBV6-6,TRBJ1-1,-
CASSESTQPQHF,TGCGCCAGCAGTGAGTCGACTCAGCCCCAGCATTTT,-,TRBV10-1,TRBJ1-5,-
CASSRTGTNYGYTF,TGTGCCAGCAGCAGGACAGGGACTAACTATGGCTACACCTTC,TRBD1,TRBV5-8,TRBJ1-2,-
CASRVDRGLYTEAFF,TGTGCCAGCAGGGTAGACAGGGGGCTATACACTGAAGCTTTCTTT,TRBD1,TRBV6-5,TRBJ1-1,-
CASSSLAGKNEQYF,TGTGCCAGCAGCTCCCTAGCGGGAAAAAACGAGCAGTACTTC,TRBD2,TRBV5-6,TRBJ2-7,large
CASCHNGNTGELFF,TGTGCCAGCTGCCACAACGGAAACACCGGGGAGCTGTTTTTT,-,TRBV18,TRBJ2-2,few
CASSPGRDSYEQYF,TGTGCCAGCAGCCCCGGCAGGGACTCCTACGAGCAGTACTTC,-,TRBV5-8,TRBJ2-7,few
CASSATSGGSPYNEQFF,TGTGCCAGCAGCGCGACTAGCGGGGGGTCCCCCTACAATGAGCAGTTCTTC,TRBD2,TRBV7-2,TRBJ2-1,-
CASSPRETRGGGYTF,TGTGCCAGCAGCCCCCGCGAGACGAGGGGCGGTGGCTACACCTTC,-,TRBV9,TRBJ1-2,once
CASSEVQGSGYTF,TGTGCCAGCAGTGAAGTCCAGGGATCTGGCTACACCTTC,-,TRBV2,TRBJ1-2,few
CASSLATEAFF,TGTGCCAGCAGTTTAGCCACTGAAGCTTTCTTT,-,TRBV28,TRBJ1-1,-
CASSRVSGSTDTQYF,TGTGCCAGCAGCCGGGTGAGCGGGTCCACAGATACGCAGTATTTT,-,TRBV7-2,TRBJ2-3,-
CASSRLGLGNYGYTF,TGTGCCAGCAGTAGATTAGGCCTCGGGAACTATGGCTACACCTTC,-,TRBV2,TRBJ1-2,once
CASSLWDYEQYF,TGTGCCAGCAGCTTATGGGACTACGAGCAGTACTTC,-,TRBV11-2,TRBJ2-7,-
CASSFTGTFLSGYTF,TGTGCCAGCAGCTTCACCGGGACTTTTCTGAGTGGCTACACCTTC,-,TRBV7-7,TRBJ1-2,-
CASTWGGNTEAFF,TGTGCCAGCACATGGGGGGGGAACACTGAAGCTTTCTTT,-,TRBV2,TRBJ1-1,-
CASSLWSGGSSYNEQFF,TGTGCCAGCAGCTTATGGTCGGGGGGGAGCTCCTACAATGAGCAGTTCTTC,TRBD2,TRBV7-6,TRBJ2-1,-
CASSMGTSGGAYNEQFF,TGTGCCAGTAGTATGGGGACTAGCGGGGGGGCCTACAATGAGCAGTTCTTC,TRBD2,TRBV19,TRBJ2-1,-
CASSLVGNSPLHF,TGTGCCAGCAGCCTGGTTGGTAATTCACCCCTCCACTTT,-,TRBV12-3/TRBV12-4,TRBJ1-6,-
CASSLVPGENTEAFF,TGCGCCAGCAGCTTGGTCCCAGGGGAGAACACTGAAGCTTTCTTT,-,TRBV5-1,TRBJ1-1,once